Shown below are 9 T cell receptor beta chains from a single sample sequenced in a study of control samples from healthy donors and cancer patients. Using immunoSEQ multiplex PCR, the repertoire was profiled, and TCRdb retains in-frame clones only, with some absent. Of about 84,000 clones in the sample, 65% to 90% were seen once. Sequenced material: PBMCs. The receptors were sampled from a man in his sixties with head and neck cancer.

V and J are TRBV19 and TRBJ1-2; 9 bases are shared with TRBD1. The CDR3 contains 17 residues. CDR1 is LNHDA, CDR2 SQIVND, per germline (reference sequence). J lost 4 bases, V lost 4 bases, and 13 bases had no gene match. CDR3 sequence: CASSTRHGQGLTYGYTF. DNA of the CDR3: TGTGCCAGTAGTACCCGCCATGGACAGGGGCTTACCTATGGCTACACCTTC.

V and J are TRBV11-2 and TRBJ2-7; no definite D call. CDR3 length: 13 residues. Germline V gene lookup returns CDR1 SGHAT and CDR2 FQNNGV. V lost 5 bases, J lost 1 base, and 9 bases lay in between. The CDR3 sequence: CASSPGWSYEQYF. The DNA for the CDR3 is TGTGCCAGCAGCCCCGGATGGTCCTACGAGCAGTACTTC.

This clone was counted only a few times. V is TRBV4-1 and J is TRBJ2-5; D is possibly TRBD2 (6 bases). Germline V lookup: CDR1 MGHRA, CDR2 YSYEKL. The CDR3 totals 16 residues. V was clipped by 4 bases and J by 1 base, with 16 bases between them. The CDR3 region is CASSRSGLPFQETQYF. The CDR3 DNA follows: TGCGCCAGCAGCCGCTCCGGACTACCCTTCCAAGAGACCCAGTACTTC.

The V call is TRBV6-1, the J call TRBJ1-1, with TRBD1 as a possible D gene (5 bases). The CDR3 runs 15 residues. Trimming took off 2 bases at V and 5 bases at J, with 15 bases between the two ends. Germline loops: CDR1 MNHNS, CDR2 SASEGT. CDR3 loop: CASSEIRRGRTEAFF. CDR3 DNA sequence: TGTGCCAGCAGTGAAATTAGGAGGGGCAGGACTGAAGCTTTCTTT.

This chain uses TRBV7-9 with TRBJ1-2; D not resolved. The CDR3 is 12 residues long. Deletions cut 5 bases from V and 4 bases from J, with 8 bases between. Germline CDR1 SEHNR, CDR2 FQNEAQ (reference sequence). The CDR3 nucleotides read TGTGCCAGCAGCACAGAGTTCTATGGCTACACCTTC. This encodes CASSTEFYGYTF.

This clone was seen only once. This rearrangement joins TRBV21-1 to TRBJ2-7; TRBD2 was called by the table and not checked on the DNA. TRBV21-1 is a pseudogene. The CDR3 spans 19 residues. The CDR3: CASSKDAQGGGSASYEQYF. The DNA of the CDR3 is TGTGCCAGCAGCAAAGACGCACAGGGTGGCGGGAGTGCATCCTACGAGCAGTACTTC.

This sequence joins TRBV6-5 and TRBJ1-4, with D perhaps TRBD1 (6 bases). This CDR3 has 13 residues. Trimming removed 6 bases at V and 5 bases at J, with 10 bases between. Germline CDR1 and CDR2: MNHEY and SVGAGI. The CDR3 is CASRKQGNEKLFF. CDR3 bases: TGTGCCAGCAGAAAACAGGGAAATGAAAAACTGTTTTTT.

This chain joins TRBV29-1 and TRBJ2-3; D may be TRBD2 (5 bases). Per germline, CDR1 SQVTM and CDR2 ANQGSEA. This CDR3 is built from 13 residues. With 8 bases removed from V and 0 bases from J, the gap between germline ends came to 12 bases. The chain's CDR3 is CSHRRTSTDTQYF. CDR3 DNA sequence: TGCAGCCACCGGCGGACTAGCACAGATACGCAGTATTTT.

The chain couples TRBV19 to TRBJ2-1; D is perhaps TRBD2 (5 bases). The V end was cut by 5 bases, the J end by 4 bases, with 6 bases between. The CDR3 spans 12 residues. From germline, CDR1 is LNHDA and CDR2 SQIVND (reference sequence). The CDR3 bases are TGTGCCAGTAGTCGGGATTACAATGAGCAGTTCTTC. It translates to CASSRDYNEQFF.